This T cell receptor (beta chain) is from a study of vaccination and CD4 T cells after COVID-19. For the study at large: It was a median around 93 days after diagnosis, with a range of 35 to 161, that post-COVID samples were drawn. Sampling that followed vaccination took place a median around 71 days after dose two, within a range of 14 to 241.

Treatment of the sample: roughly 11-day PBMC culture with coronavirus spike peptide pools or control peptides (ViraFEST assay). CDR3 length: 13 amino acids. The V and J ends lost 5 bases and 10 bases respectively, with 18 bases between them. CDR1 is SGHRS and CDR2 is YFSETQ in the germline V gene. Cultured CD4+ T cell DNA underwent sequencing with the Oncomine TCR Beta short-read assay. Using the QIAamp micro DNA kit, genomic DNA was extracted from the CD4+ T cells that had been cultured. TCRdb called the PCR reads again in MiXCR, with one record for every CDR3 protein. The sample consists of some 16,000 distinct CDR3 sequences, about 35% of them appearing once. General study results and limits: Analysis of convalescent patients found that 304 of 307 vaccine-specific clones were spike mono-reactive.

This clonotype was counted between two and nine times. As yet, its antigen is unknown. This sequence was found in a human donor with COVID-19. The rearrangement joins TRBV5-1 to TRBJ1-2; D is perhaps TRBD1 (5 bases). The sample comprised cultured CD4+ T cells from blood. The chain's CDR3 is CASSQEGYSDYTF. DNA of the CDR3: TGCGCCAGCAGTCAAGAGGGGTATAGTGACTACACCTTC. Full variable domain (remainder filled in from reference TRBV5-1 and TRBJ1-2): KAGVTQTPRYLIKTRGQQVTLSCSPISGHRSVSWYQQTPGQGLQFLFEYFSETQRNKGNFPGRFSGRQFSNSRSEMNVSTLELGDSALYLCASSQEGYSDYTFGSGTRLTVV.